Presented here are 24 T cell receptor beta chains from one specimen sequenced in a study of T cells and Merkel cell carcinoma outcomes. Some clones are missing from TCRdb's copy, which holds only in-frame ones; the method was immunoSEQ multiplex PCR. The sample carries some 19,000 clones, about four fifths recorded once. Sample: tumor tissue from Merkel cell carcinoma. These receptors all stem from a human donor with Merkel cell carcinoma.

The rearrangement uses TRBV6-5 and TRBJ2-7; 11 bases align to TRBD2. This CDR3 is 13 amino acids long. CDR1 is MNHEY, CDR2 SVGAGI, per germline. V shed 10 bases, J shed 2 bases, and the junction held 4 bases outside the gene matches. This chain's CDR3 is CATGTSGTYEQYF. The DNA for the CDR3 is TGTGCCACCGGGACTAGCGGTACCTACGAGCAGTACTTC.

Concerning this clone itself: In the same sample, other DNA sequences code for this CDR3. The chain has TRBV6-6 and TRBJ2-3; D is unclear. The germline gives CDR1 MNHNY, CDR2 SVGAGI (reference sequence). The CDR3 runs 15 residues. V lost 4 bases to trimming and J lost 4 bases, with 15 bases between them. CDR3 sequence: CASSSAGKGADTQYF. The CDR3 DNA reads as TGTGCCAGCAGTTCGGCAGGCAAGGGCGCAGATACGCAGTATTTT.

This sequence joins TRBV6-5 and TRBJ1-6; D unresolved. The CDR3 has 13 amino acids. Germline CDR1 MNHEY, CDR2 SVGAGI. The V and J ends lost 7 bases and 10 bases respectively, with 14 bases between them. CDR3 loop: CASTRWGYSPLHF. The CDR3 DNA reads TGTGCCAGCACGAGGTGGGGATACTCACCCCTCCACTTT.

This clone was picked up one time. The chain recombines TRBV23-1 with TRBJ2-5, with D tentatively TRBD1 or TRBD2 (5 bases each). TRBV23-1 is labeled an ORF, and its function is uncertain. This CDR3 spans 16 amino acids. Between the trimmed V and J ends, which lost 11 bases and 5 bases, there was a span of 27 bases. This CDR3 is CARTGTAKPKSETQYF. Written as DNA, the CDR3 is TGCGCCCGCACCGGGACGGCGAAACCAAAGTCGGAGACCCAGTACTTC.

The V and J genes are TRBV5-1 and TRBJ2-3, with TRBD2 matching 12 bases. This CDR3 is 19 amino acids long. Losses at the gene ends were 3 bases for V and 1 base for J; bases not matched to a gene: 12. Germline V gene lookup returns CDR1 SGHRS and CDR2 YFSETQ. The CDR3 sequence is CASSSHRTSGVLGTDTQYF. In nucleotides, the CDR3 is TGCGCCAGCAGCTCCCATCGGACTAGCGGGGTATTGGGCACAGATACGCAGTATTTT.

The gene calls are TRBV11-1 and TRBJ2-7, with D uncertain. The germline V and J ends were trimmed by 1 base and 7 bases, with 11 bases remaining between them. Germline loops: CDR1 SGHAT, CDR2 FQDESV (reference sequence). This CDR3 has 13 amino acids. CDR3 bases: TGTGCCAGCAGCTTAGAGAAAGTCCGGGAGCAGTACTTC. It encodes CASSLEKVREQYF. Supplemented by reference TRBV11-1 and TRBJ2-7, the full variable domain reads EAEVAQSPRYKITEKSQAVAFWCDPISGHATLYWYRQILGQGPELLVQFQDESVVDDSQLPKDRFSAERLKGVDSTLKIQPAELGDSAMYLCASSLEKVREQYFGPGTRLTVT.

In this sample, this clone is medium-sized. The rearrangement joins TRBV2 to TRBJ1-6; D is unclear. Germline V gives CDR1 SNHLY, CDR2 FYNNEI. V lost 10 bases to trimming and J lost 7 bases, with 17 bases between them. The CDR3 spans 14 residues. CDR3 coding DNA: TGTGCCACACCGGGCCCCATACTGAATTCACCCCTCCACTTT. Translation gives CATPGPILNSPLHF.

The chain is built from TRBV5-4 and TRBJ1-1, with a possible D match to TRBD1 (5 bases). Germline assignment: CDR1 SGHNT and CDR2 YYREEE (reference sequence). Between the trimmed V and J ends, which lost 4 bases and 0 bases, there was a span of 16 bases. There are 16 residues in the CDR3. The CDR3 spells CASSQLMTAMNTEAFF. CDR3 nucleotides: TGTGCCAGCAGCCAATTGATGACAGCTATGAACACTGAAGCTTTCTTT.

The sample holds a few counts of this clone. J is TRBJ2-5 and V is TRBV18; D is unresolved. The CDR3 sequence is 11 residues long. Trimming shortened V by 4 bases and J by 4 bases, and 4 bases separated the two germline ends. Germline V gene sequence: CDR1 KGHSH, CDR2 LQKENI. The CDR3 region has the DNA TGTGCCAGCTCACGAGGAGAGACCCAGTACTTC. This encodes CASSRGETQYF. The variable domain in full, with the rest retrieved from reference TRBV18 and TRBJ2-5, is NAGVMQNPRHLVRRRGQEARLRCSPMKGHSHVYWYRQLPEEGLKFMVYLQKENIIDESGMPKERFSAEFPKEGPSILRIQQVVRGDSAAYFCASSRGETQYFGPGTRLLVL.

The chain is built from TRBV6-6 and TRBJ1-6; the D gene is possibly TRBD1 (5 bases). Trimming left V 7 bases short and J 7 bases short, with 14 bases between. The CDR3 has 14 residues. CDR1 MNHNY and CDR2 SVGAGI come from the germline V gene (reference sequence). CDR3 protein: CASTPGPKNSPLHF. CDR3 sequence (DNA): TGTGCCAGCACTCCGGGGCCCAAAAATTCACCCCTCCACTTT.

Note on this clone: A junction end diverges from the germline sequence, so it may reflect a read error. DNA of the CDR3: TGTGTCAGCAGCGCCCGTTGGTCTGGGGCCAACGTCCTGACTTTC. Its protein is CVSSARWSGANVLTF. The chain employs TRBV5-8 and TRBJ2-6; unclear D gene. This CDR3 comprises 15 residues. From germline, CDR1 is SGHTS and CDR2 YDEGEE.

This chain joins TRBV11-3 and TRBJ1-3, with a possible D match to TRBD1 (6 bases). In germline, CDR1 is SGHNT, CDR2 YENEEA. The germline V and J ends were trimmed by 7 bases and 4 bases, with 14 bases remaining between them. CDR3 length: 14 residues. CDR3 sequence reads: CASTLRGKGNTIYF. In DNA form, the CDR3 reads TGTGCCAGCACCCTCAGGGGAAAAGGAAACACCATATATTTT. Drawing the rest from reference TRBV11-3 and TRBJ1-3, the complete variable domain is EAGVVQSPRYKIIEKKQPVAFWCNPISGHNTLYWYLQNLGQGPELLIRYENEEAVDDSQLPKDRFSAERLKGVDSTLKIQPAELGDSAVYLCASTLRGKGNTIYFGEGSWLTVV.

This clone showed up just a few times. The J gene is TRBJ1-2, the V gene TRBV6-6; possibly TRBD1 for D (5 bases). Germline assignment: CDR1 MNHNY and CDR2 SVGAGI (reference sequence). The V end lost 5 bases, the J end lost 2 bases, and 15 bases lay between the germline ends. The CDR3 spans 15 residues. The CDR3 is CASSPPGRENYGYTF. The CDR3 DNA sequence: TGTGCCAGCAGTCCCCCGGGACGGGAAAACTATGGCTACACCTTC.

The chain joins TRBV6-6 to TRBJ2-7; D might be TRBD2 (6 bases). CDR3 length: 12 amino acids. The V end was cut by 6 bases, the J end by 6 bases, with 12 bases between. CDR1 is MNHNY and CDR2 is SVGAGI in the germline V gene (reference sequence). CDR3 in amino acids: CASRGLAPEQYF. The DNA for the CDR3 is TGTGCCAGCAGGGGTCTAGCGCCCGAGCAGTACTTC.

The chain links TRBV12-5 to TRBJ1-2, with D unresolved. CDR3 length: 13 residues. Germline CDR1 is LGHNT and CDR2 is FRNRAP. Trimming shortened V by 1 base and J by 4 bases, and 7 bases separated the two germline ends. CDR3: CASGLGLGYGYTF. DNA of the CDR3: TGTGCTAGTGGTTTGGGGTTGGGCTATGGCTACACCTTC.

This chain links TRBV6-6 with TRBJ1-1; D may be TRBD1 (5 bases). V was shortened by 7 bases and J by 3 bases, with 9 bases between the two germline ends. This CDR3 comprises 12 residues. The V gene's germline CDR1 is MNHNY and CDR2 SVGAGI (reference sequence). In nucleotides, the CDR3 is TGTGCCAGCACCCAGGGATACACTGAAGCTTTCTTT. Residues: CASTQGYTEAFF.

The chain carries TRBV27 and TRBJ1-1, with unresolved D. The V end was cut by 3 bases, the J end by 4 bases, with 12 bases between. The CDR3 spans 14 residues. Germline V CDR1 and CDR2: MNHEY, SMNVEV (reference sequence). CDR3 region: CASSLVQFGTEAFF. The CDR3 DNA follows: TGTGCCAGCAGTTTGGTACAGTTCGGCACTGAAGCTTTCTTT.

V usage is TRBV14 and J usage is TRBJ2-1; TRBD1 or TRBD2 may be the D gene (5 bases each). V lost 4 bases, J lost 4 bases, and 17 bases lay in between. This CDR3 has 16 amino acids. CDR1 and CDR2 (germline): SGHDN, FVKESK. Here the CDR3 reads CASSPWGSGTYNEQFF. In DNA form, the CDR3 reads TGTGCCAGCAGCCCCTGGGGGTCTGGTACATACAATGAGCAGTTCTTC.

With respect to this clone: Different DNA sequences within this sample yield the same CDR3. This sequence joins TRBV6-1 and TRBJ2-1; TRBD1 or TRBD2 may be the D gene (7 bases each). CDR1 is MNHNS and CDR2 is SASEGT in the germline V gene. V lost 3 bases, J lost 7 bases, and 10 bases lay in between. The CDR3 runs to 13 residues. The CDR3 is CASSDRGGNEQFF. The CDR3 DNA is TGTGCCAGCAGTGACAGGGGGGGAAATGAGCAGTTCTTC.

The V gene is TRBV5-6, the J gene TRBJ1-1; unclear D gene. Germline V gives CDR1 SGHDT, CDR2 YYEEEE. The CDR3 is 14 amino acids. V was clipped by 6 bases and J by 5 bases, with 17 bases between them. CDR3 amino acids: CASTLQRRETEAFF. In nucleotides, the CDR3 is TGTGCCAGCACCCTACAGAGGCGGGAGACTGAAGCTTTCTTT.

The V and J genes are TRBV7-2 and TRBJ1-1; maybe TRBD1 (5 bases). Trimming pared 10 bases from V and 0 bases from J, leaving 9 bases between. This CDR3 is 12 amino acids long. Germline lookup yields CDR1 SGHTA and CDR2 FQGNSA. This chain's CDR3 is CANRGLNTEAFF. CDR3 DNA: TGTGCCAACCGGGGGTTGAACACTGAAGCTTTCTTT. Full variable domain (rest looked up from reference TRBV7-2 and TRBJ1-1): GAGVSQSPSNKVTEKGKDVELRCDPISGHTALYWYRQSLGQGLEFLIYFQGNSAPDKSGLPSDRFSAERTGGSVSTLTIQRTQQEDSAVYLCANRGLNTEAFFGQGTRLTVV.

In nucleotides, the CDR3 is TGTGCCAGCAGATTGGCCGTGAACACTGAAGCTTTCTTT. This gives the protein CASRLAVNTEAFF. The chain has TRBV7-6 and TRBJ1-1; D is ambiguous. Trimming cost V 6 bases and J 0 bases, with 8 bases left between them. The CDR3 spans 13 residues. Germline loops: CDR1 SGHVS, CDR2 FNYEAQ.

The chain is built from TRBV28 and TRBJ1-1; D may be TRBD1 (5 bases). Deletions cut 6 bases from V and 10 bases from J, with 21 bases between. CDR3 length: 14 amino acids. From germline, CDR1 is MDHEN and CDR2 SYDVKM. The CDR3 DNA sequence: TGTGCCAGCAGCCCGCAAAGGGGCGGGCAACGAGCTTTCTTT. Translated, it gives CASSPQRGGQRAFF.

The chain joins TRBV25-1 to TRBJ2-7; D is perhaps TRBD2 (7 bases). The CDR3 runs to 13 residues. The germline CDR1 and CDR2 sequences are MGHDK and SYGVNS. V was shortened by 3 bases and J by 5 bases, with 11 bases between the two germline ends. The CDR3 region has the DNA TGTGCCAGCAGTGAGGGGGGGCTAGACGAGCAGTACTTC. It encodes CASSEGGLDEQYF.